A single sample is the source of the 22 T cell receptor beta chains below, sequenced in a study of long-term antiretroviral therapy in people with HIV. Version v3.0 of the immunoSEQ assay ran at survey level. The data were produced by immunoSEQ multiplex PCR, yet TCRdb's version contains in-frame clones alone and is incomplete. The sample contains roughly 34,000 clones, 80% to 90% of which appear only once. Sequences were derived from unsorted PBMCs, sampled just over 2.7 years before starting antiretroviral therapy. Every receptor here comes from a woman under 40 with HIV.

The rearrangement joins TRBV30 to TRBJ1-3; TRBD1 matches at 8 bases. V shed 3 bases, J shed 4 bases, and the junction held 14 bases outside the gene matches. Germline V gene data show CDR1 as GTSNPN and CDR2 as SVGIG (reference sequence). The CDR3 loop spans 17 amino acids. The CDR3 sequence: CAWSSLDRVQFGNTIYF. The CDR3 coding sequence is TGTGCCTGGAGCTCTTTGGACAGGGTTCAGTTCGGAAACACCATATATTTT.

J is TRBJ2-7 and V is TRBV4-1, with 7 bases aligning to TRBD1. Germline CDR1 and CDR2: MGHRA and YSYEKL. CDR3 size: 16 residues. The ends lost 4 bases at V and 2 bases at J; junction bases unmatched: 11. CDR3 amino acids: CASSPGAAGGPYEQYV. The CDR3 DNA follows: TGCGCCAGCAGCCCAGGGGCGGCAGGGGGTCCCTACGAGCAGTACGTC.

The chain uses TRBV9 and TRBJ1-1; TRBD1 matches at 8 bases. J was trimmed by 2 bases and V by 3 bases; bases with no gene match: 3. CDR1 SGDLS and CDR2 YYNGEE come from the germline V gene. This CDR3 is 14 amino acids long. The CDR3 nucleotides read TGTGCCAGCAGCGCGGGGACAGGCAACACTGAAGCTTTCTTT. Encoded protein: CASSAGTGNTEAFF.

This sequence joins TRBV21-1 and TRBJ1-1; the D segment call TRBD1 is taken from the table without a DNA check. TRBV21-1 is noted as a pseudogene. This CDR3 comprises 15 residues. CDR3 sequence (DNA): TGTGCCAGCAGCAAAAAGAACATCCAGAACACTGAAGCTTTCTTT. Its translation is CASSKKNIQNTEAFF.

J is TRBJ2-1 and V is TRBV6-5, with 10 nucleotides matching TRBD2. The V gene's germline CDR1 is MNHEY and CDR2 SVGAGI. The ends lost 8 bases at V and 3 bases at J; junction bases unmatched: 4. The CDR3 length is 14 residues. CDR3 in amino acids: CASQSGGGYNEQFF. In nucleotides, the CDR3 is TGTGCCAGCCAAAGCGGGGGGGGCTACAATGAGCAGTTCTTC.

This clone was counted a few times. The chain has TRBV2 and TRBJ1-2; D is unclear. V lost 4 bases and J 6 bases, leaving 18 bases between the germline ends. Germline assignment: CDR1 SNHLY and CDR2 FYNNEI. This CDR3 has 15 residues. The CDR3: CASSVLRSLVDGYTF. The CDR3 region has the DNA TGTGCCAGCAGTGTTCTCAGGTCCCTGGTCGATGGCTACACCTTC.

The gene calls are TRBV7-2 and TRBJ2-5; the D gene is possibly TRBD2 (7 bases). V dropped 5 bases and J dropped 4 bases, with 23 bases sitting between them. Germline CDR1 SGHTA, CDR2 FQGNSA. CDR3 size: 17 residues. Written as DNA, the CDR3 is TGTGCCAGCAGCCCCCTTGGGGGGGGGCCAGTGGGAGAGACCCAGTACTTC. It specifies CASSPLGGGPVGETQYF.

This clone was detected only once. The V call is TRBV23-1, the J call TRBJ2-5; 9 bases align to TRBD1. TRBV23-1 is given ORF status, its function remaining uncertain. The ends lost 10 bases at V and 5 bases at J; junction bases unmatched: 8. CDR3 size: 13 residues. The CDR3 sequence is CATLAGTGETQYF. CDR3 coding DNA: TGCGCCACCCTAGCCGGGACAGGGGAGACCCAGTACTTC.

The chain couples TRBV5-6 to TRBJ1-6; D gene uncertain. V lost 3 bases and J lost 3, with 13 bases in between. The V gene's germline CDR1 is SGHDT and CDR2 YYEEEE. The CDR3 runs to 16 residues. The CDR3 here is CASSSLSYNYNSPLHF. The DNA for the CDR3 is TGTGCCAGCAGCTCTCTCTCTTATAACTATAATTCACCCCTCCACTTT.

The V and J genes are TRBV10-2 and TRBJ2-1; a possible D gene is TRBD1 (6 bases). The CDR3 is 15 amino acids. The V gene lost 4 bases and the J gene lost 7 bases, with 17 bases spanning the gap. The germline gives CDR1 WSHSY, CDR2 SAAADI. The CDR3, as DNA: TGCGCCAGCAGTGTTGAGGGGGAAGAATTTAATGAGCAGTTCTTC. This gives the protein CASSVEGEEFNEQFF.

V usage is TRBV2 and J usage is TRBJ1-2; D is unresolved. The CDR3 loop spans 11 amino acids. Between the trimmed V and J ends, which lost 6 bases and 5 bases, there was a span of 7 bases. Germline CDR1 SNHLY, CDR2 FYNNEI. CDR3 DNA: TGTGCCAGCAGGGGTCCATATGGCTACACCTTC. Translating it yields CASRGPYGYTF.

The chain uses TRBV2 and TRBJ1-2, with D perhaps TRBD1 (6 bases). V was cut by 3 bases and J by 5 bases, with 10 bases left in between. CDR3 length: 13 amino acids. The germline V gene encodes CDR1 SNHLY and CDR2 FYNNEI. This CDR3 reads CASSESGTYGYTF. Here the CDR3 DNA reads TGTGCCAGCAGTGAGTCAGGGACATATGGCTACACCTTC. Together with reference TRBV2 and TRBJ1-2, the CDR3 gives the full variable domain: EPEVTQTPSHQVTQMGQEVILRCVPISNHLYFYWYRQILGQKVEFLVSFYNNEISEKSEIFDDQFSVERPDGSNFTLKIRSTKLEDSAMYFCASSESGTYGYTFGSGTRLTVV.

The gene calls are TRBV7-2 and TRBJ1-6, with unresolved D. The CDR3 is 14 amino acids. Trimming took 5 bases from V and 9 from J, leaving 14 bases between them. Germline CDR1 SGHTA, CDR2 FQGNSA. Written as DNA, the CDR3 is TGTGCCAGCAGCCCCTCCCCCGGGGTTTCACCCCTCCACTTT. As protein: CASSPSPGVSPLHF.

The chain employs TRBV19 and TRBJ2-5; D not resolved. Germline CDR1 is LNHDA and CDR2 is SQIVND (reference sequence). This CDR3 contains 11 residues. Trimming took off 8 bases at V and 4 bases at J, with 8 bases between the two ends. The CDR3 sequence is CASAAAETQYF. CDR3 DNA: TGTGCCAGTGCGGCAGCAGAGACCCAGTACTTC.

This clone was recorded once. V gene TRBV6-1 combines with J gene TRBJ1-2, with D uncertain. The germline gives CDR1 MNHNS, CDR2 SASEGT. The CDR3 extends over 14 amino acids. The V end was cut by 4 bases, the J end by 5 bases, with 14 bases between. CDR3 DNA sequence: TGTGCCAGCAGTGTGTCCGCAGAAGTTTATGGCTACACCTTC. Translation gives CASSVSAEVYGYTF.

V and J are TRBV2 and TRBJ2-7; D call uncertain. This CDR3 is 13 amino acids long. The germline gives CDR1 SNHLY, CDR2 FYNNEI. V lost 3 bases and J lost 6, with 12 bases in between. CDR3 sequence reads: CASSDSRTVEQYF. The CDR3 DNA is TGTGCCAGCAGTGACTCCCGGACGGTCGAGCAGTACTTC.

The chain has TRBV12-5 and TRBJ2-3; D possibly matches TRBD1 or TRBD2 (5 bases each). Germline CDR1 and CDR2: LGHNT and FRNRAP. The V gene lost 3 bases and the J gene lost 7 bases, with 20 bases spanning the gap. The CDR3 spans 16 residues. The CDR3 sequence: CASGFSPSRDDNTQYF. The CDR3 region has the DNA TGTGCTAGTGGTTTTTCCCCCTCCCGGGACGATAATACGCAGTATTTT.

The genes are TRBV5-1 and TRBJ1-3, with D perhaps matching TRBD1 (6 bases). This CDR3 region has 15 residues. V was trimmed by 4 bases and J by 0 bases, leaving 11 bases between them. Germline-derived CDR1 and CDR2 are SGHRS and YFSETQ. This CDR3 is CASSPDRPSGNTIYF. The CDR3 region has the DNA TGCGCCAGCAGCCCGGACAGACCCTCTGGAAACACCATATATTTT.

This clone was seen just once. The chain employs TRBV19 and TRBJ2-2; D remains unclear. V lost 3 bases and J 0 bases, leaving 8 bases between the germline ends. Germline V gene sequence: CDR1 LNHDA, CDR2 SQIVND (reference sequence). The CDR3 is made up of 15 amino acids. The CDR3: CASSMAHSNTGELFF. The CDR3 bases are TGTGCCAGTAGTATGGCACACTCGAACACCGGGGAGCTGTTTTTT.

The chain is built from TRBV5-5 and TRBJ2-3; D is perhaps TRBD1 (5 bases). Per germline, CDR1 SGHKS and CDR2 YYEKEE (reference sequence). Trimming removed 2 bases at V and 1 base at J, with 14 bases between. The CDR3 runs to 16 residues. The CDR3 DNA is TGTGCCAGCAGCTTCAGGCAGGGCCAAGGCACAGATACGCAGTATTTT. It yields the protein CASSFRQGQGTDTQYF.

This sequence joins TRBV23-1 and TRBJ1-3; the match to TRBD1 covers 7 bases. TRBV23-1 is marked as an open reading frame, function uncertain. With 8 bases clipped from V and 4 bases from J, the junction kept 11 bases outside the gene matches. The CDR3 covers 15 residues. This CDR3 is CASLSIKGAGNTIYF. The CDR3, as DNA: TGCGCCAGCCTTTCAATCAAGGGGGCGGGAAACACCATATATTTT.

This clone was detected once. J is TRBJ1-1 and V is TRBV30; D remains ambiguous. The CDR3 totals 16 residues. From germline, CDR1 is GTSNPN and CDR2 SVGIG (reference sequence). V was pared by 2 bases and J by 0 bases, with 16 bases between. CDR3 bases: TGTGCCTGGAGTCCAAGATTGGGCGGCTTGAACACTGAAGCTTTCTTT. It translates to CAWSPRLGGLNTEAFF. The variable domain in full, completed from reference TRBV30 and TRBJ1-1, reads SQTIHQWPATLVQPVGSPLSLECTVEGTSNPNLYWYRQAAGRGLQLLFYSVGIGQISSEVPQNLSASRPQDRQFILSSKKLLLSDSGFYLCAWSPRLGGLNTEAFFGQGTRLTVV.